Below, 30 T cell receptor beta chains from the same sample are listed, as sequenced in a study of T cell responses to AZD1222 COVID-19 vaccine (dated by TCRdb to 2020 to 2023). The method behind the library was the immunoSEQ multiplex PCR assay. The table was pulled from immuneACCESS by TCRdb, which kept in-frame rearrangements only. Such tables lose some clones; where checked, under half of the loss comes from unresolved V genes, and the rest has no known cause. Here the sample has approximately 160,000 clones; 85% to 95% occur a single time. Clones ranked in the top ten supply 0.7% to 0.9% of the sample. In the paper's terms, the time point label means: baseline before first vaccination. Sequenced here: peripheral blood, sampled on day 0 of AZD1222 vaccination. The receptors originated from an adult in good health.

This chain links TRBV5-1 with TRBJ2-1; the D gene could be TRBD1 or TRBD2 (5 bases each). The V gene lost 4 bases and the J gene lost 5 bases, with 16 bases spanning the gap. The CDR3 has 15 residues. CDR1 and CDR2 from the germline V gene are SGHRS and YFSETQ. The CDR3 protein is CASSRPGTINNEQFF. Here the CDR3 DNA reads TGCGCCAGCAGCCGTCCTGGGACCATAAACAATGAGCAGTTCTTC.

V gene TRBV18 combines with J gene TRBJ2-2; 11 bases map to TRBD2. The V segment lost 3 bases and the J segment 0 bases; nucleotides outside the gene matches: 3. This CDR3 has 17 residues. Germline assignment: CDR1 KGHSH and CDR2 LQKENI. The CDR3 bases are TGTGCCAGCTCACCGATGACTAGCGGGACGAACACCGGGGAGCTGTTTTTT. This translates into CASSPMTSGTNTGELFF.

The rearrangement links TRBV7-2 to TRBJ2-1, with 8 bases lining up with TRBD2. V lost 4 bases to trimming and J lost 5 bases; unmatched junction nucleotides: 7. CDR1 is SGHTA, CDR2 FQGNSA, per germline. The CDR3 sequence is 15 residues long. This chain's CDR3 is CASSWRGAEDNEQFF. CDR3 sequence (DNA): TGTGCCAGCAGCTGGCGGGGGGCAGAAGACAATGAGCAGTTCTTC.

The chain employs TRBV2 and TRBJ2-6, with D perhaps TRBD2 (5 bases). Germline V gives CDR1 SNHLY, CDR2 FYNNEI. V was trimmed by 2 bases and J by 1 base, leaving 9 bases between them. This CDR3 has 16 amino acids. The CDR3 bases are TGTGCCAGCAGTGAACGGAGGAGATCTGGGGCCAACGTCCTGACTTTC. It specifies CASSERRRSGANVLTF.

The gene calls are TRBV9 and TRBJ2-7, with 9 nucleotides matching TRBD1. The germline V gene has CDR1 SGDLS and CDR2 YYNGEE. The CDR3 has 15 amino acids. V lost 3 bases and J lost 2; bases outside the gene matches: 6. CDR3 nucleotide sequence: TGTGCCAGCAGCGCCTCCGGGACAGGGCCCTACGAGCAGTACTTC. It yields the protein CASSASGTGPYEQYF.

The CDR3 bases are TGTGCCAGTAGTGAGATCTCTGGAAACACCATATATTTT. Protein sequence: CASSEISGNTIYF. V and J are TRBV19 and TRBJ1-3; D uncertain. Trimming shortened V by 5 bases and J by 0 bases, and 5 bases separated the two germline ends. Germline CDR1 and CDR2: LNHDA and SQIVND (reference sequence). The CDR3 covers 13 residues.

In the case of this clone: Within the sample, other DNA sequences also encode this same CDR3. The V and J genes are TRBV30 and TRBJ2-7, with D possibly matching TRBD2 (6 bases). Per the germline V gene, CDR1 is GTSNPN and CDR2 is SVGIG (reference sequence). The V end was cut by 2 bases, the J end by 0 bases, with 8 bases between. CDR3 length: 13 amino acids. The CDR3 nucleotides are TGTGCCTGGAGTCCGGGGGTCTCCTACGAGCAGTACTTC. Protein product: CAWSPGVSYEQYF. The full variable domain, completed using reference TRBV30 and TRBJ2-7, is SQTIHQWPATLVQPVGSPLSLECTVEGTSNPNLYWYRQAAGRGLQLLFYSVGIGQISSEVPQNLSASRPQDRQFILSSKKLLLSDSGFYLCAWSPGVSYEQYFGPGTRLTVT.

V is TRBV5-8 and J is TRBJ1-6; 7 bases line up with TRBD1. Germline V gives CDR1 SGHTS, CDR2 YDEGEE. Trimming removed 3 bases from V and 3 bases from J; junction bases left unmatched: 9. The CDR3 has 17 amino acids. The CDR3 sequence: CASSSPGGTDYNSPLHF. The CDR3 DNA reads TGTGCCAGCAGCTCACCCGGGGGGACAGACTATAATTCACCCCTCCACTTT.

This clone was seen just once. V is TRBV10-2 and J is TRBJ2-1; 8 bases line up with TRBD2. CDR3 size: 15 residues. The germline V gene has CDR1 WSHSY and CDR2 SAAADI. V dropped 3 bases and J dropped 8; count of bases not matched to a gene: 9. This chain's CDR3 is CASSDPGLGIDEQFF. The CDR3 DNA follows: TGCGCCAGCAGTGACCCGGGACTAGGAATCGATGAGCAGTTCTTC.

J is TRBJ1-5 and V is TRBV19; unclear D gene. The CDR3 has 12 amino acids. CDR1 is LNHDA and CDR2 is SQIVND in the germline V gene (reference sequence). The V end lost 6 bases, the J end lost 5 bases, and 8 bases lay between the germline ends. The CDR3 DNA reads TGTGCCAGTAGGGGTGTGGATCAGCCCCAGCATTTT. Amino acid sequence: CASRGVDQPQHF.

J is TRBJ1-1 and V is TRBV3-1 (or the pseudogene TRBV3-2), with 11 bases lining up with TRBD1. The germline V gene has CDR1 LGHDT and CDR2 YNNKEL (reference sequence). The CDR3 is 15 amino acids. Unmatched junction bases numbered 2, after V lost 1 base and J lost 4 bases. Here the CDR3 reads CASSQGTGGRTEAFF. The CDR3 DNA reads TGTGCCAGCAGCCAAGGGACAGGGGGCCGCACTGAAGCTTTCTTT.

This sequence joins TRBV5-1 and TRBJ1-1, with 8 nucleotides matching TRBD1. The CDR3 loop spans 16 amino acids. The ends lost 3 bases at V and 0 bases at J; junction bases unmatched: 7. CDR1 is SGHRS and CDR2 is YFSETQ in the germline V gene. This CDR3 reads CASSSAGQELNTEAFF. The CDR3, as DNA: TGCGCCAGCAGCTCCGCGGGACAGGAGTTGAACACTGAAGCTTTCTTT.

The V gene is TRBV5-8, the J gene TRBJ2-3; 12 nucleotides line up with TRBD2. The CDR3 has 17 amino acids. Germline assignment: CDR1 SGHTS and CDR2 YDEGEE. J lost 0 bases, V lost 4 bases, and 6 bases had no gene match. The CDR3 region is CASSRPGTSGSTDTQYF. The CDR3 bases are TGTGCCAGCAGCCGTCCCGGGACTAGCGGGAGCACAGATACGCAGTATTTT.

J is TRBJ2-7 and V is TRBV2; 8 nucleotides match TRBD1. There are 13 residues in the CDR3. V was clipped by 8 bases and J by 6 bases; unmatched bases: 9. Germline V gene lookup returns CDR1 SNHLY and CDR2 FYNNEI. The CDR3 DNA follows: TGTGCCAGCCTGGACAGGGCTCGTTTCGAGCAGTACTTC. This codes for CASLDRARFEQYF. Full variable domain (rest looked up from reference TRBV2 and TRBJ2-7): EPEVTQTPSHQVTQMGQEVILRCVPISNHLYFYWYRQILGQKVEFLVSFYNNEISEKSEIFDDQFSVERPDGSNFTLKIRSTKLEDSAMYFCASLDRARFEQYFGPGTRLTVT.

The chain joins TRBV9 to TRBJ2-7; perhaps TRBD1 as D (5 bases). The CDR3 has 14 residues. The ends were cut back, 4 bases at V and 3 bases at J, with 14 bases in the middle. Per the germline V gene, CDR1 is SGDLS and CDR2 is YYNGEE. The CDR3 coding sequence is TGTGCCAGCAGCCCCCGCAGGGTGGACTACGAGCAGTACTTC. It encodes CASSPRRVDYEQYF.

V and J are TRBV19 and TRBJ2-1; 8 bases fit TRBD2. V was pared by 4 bases and J by 7 bases, with 15 bases of the junction left unmatched. CDR3 size: 17 residues. Germline CDR1 is LNHDA and CDR2 is SQIVND (reference sequence). This chain's CDR3 is CASSTYGGLASPNEQFF. The CDR3 coding sequence is TGTGCCAGTAGTACCTATGGTGGACTAGCTTCCCCAAATGAGCAGTTCTTC.

This sequence joins TRBV16 and TRBJ1-1; TRBD1 aligns across 9 bases. Germline V gene data show CDR1 as KGHSY and CDR2 as FQNENV. This CDR3 is built from 17 residues. After removal of 2 bases from V and 1 base from J, the junction contained 8 bases not matched to a gene. The CDR3 loop reads CASSQPGQGRGNTEAFF. The CDR3 DNA reads as TGTGCCAGCAGCCAACCGGGACAGGGTAGAGGGAACACTGAAGCTTTCTTT.

The chain combines TRBV2 with TRBJ2-1, with D tentatively TRBD2 (5 bases). The CDR3 covers 12 residues. V was cut by 7 bases and J by 14 bases, with 18 bases left in between. CDR1 is SNHLY, CDR2 FYNNEI, per germline. The CDR3 here is CASMNQRPGEFF. For the CDR3, the DNA is TGTGCCAGCATGAACCAGAGGCCCGGGGAGTTCTTC.

V and J are TRBV18 and TRBJ2-7; D is possibly TRBD1 (5 bases). V lost 1 base, J lost 6 bases, and 16 bases lay in between. CDR1 is KGHSH, CDR2 LQKENI, per germline. The CDR3 length is 15 residues. This CDR3 reads CASSPQRTHPLEQYF. CDR3 DNA: TGTGCCAGCTCACCACAGAGGACACACCCTCTCGAGCAGTACTTC.

This chain links TRBV9 with TRBJ2-1, with TRBD1 as a possible D gene (7 bases). CDR3 size: 16 residues. Germline lookup yields CDR1 SGDLS and CDR2 YYNGEE. The germline V and J ends were trimmed by 2 bases and 3 bases, with 15 bases remaining between them. Here the CDR3 DNA reads TGTGCCAGCAGCGTCCTCAGGGGGGCTTACTACAATGAGCAGTTCTTC. Amino acids: CASSVLRGAYYNEQFF.

The rearrangement links TRBV6-2 or TRBV6-3 to TRBJ2-5; 9 bases are shared with TRBD1. The germline V gene encodes CDR1 MNHEY and CDR2 SVGEGT. The CDR3 runs to 15 residues. V shed 6 bases and J 5 bases; nucleotides not matched to a gene: 10. The CDR3 reads CASSTRDREGETQYF. For the CDR3, the DNA is TGTGCCAGCAGCACCCGGGACAGGGAGGGCGAGACCCAGTACTTC.

The chain couples TRBV3-1 (or the pseudogene TRBV3-2) to TRBJ2-3; D might be TRBD2 (5 bases). This CDR3 has 15 residues. The V end was cut by 0 bases, the J end by 1 base, with 8 bases between. The germline CDR1 and CDR2 sequences are LGHDT and YNNKEL (reference sequence). CDR3 nucleotides: TGTGCCAGCAGCCAAGAAATTAGCGGCACAGATACGCAGTATTTT. This gives the protein CASSQEISGTDTQYF.

The chain combines TRBV5-8 with TRBJ2-1; D is unresolved. This CDR3 region has 14 residues. V lost 4 bases, J lost 7 bases, and 15 bases lay in between. Germline V gene sequence: CDR1 SGHTS, CDR2 YDEGEE. Here the CDR3 reads CASSNPPGLNEQFF. As DNA, the CDR3 is TGTGCCAGCAGCAATCCCCCAGGTCTGAATGAGCAGTTCTTC.

This clone showed up just a few times. J is TRBJ1-2 and V is TRBV18; no definite D call. V was shortened by 4 bases and J by 7 bases, with 22 bases between the two germline ends. CDR3 length equals 16 residues. CDR1 and CDR2 (germline): KGHSH, LQKENI. As DNA, the CDR3 is TGTGCCAGCTCACTTCCCCAGGAGGCGGGGTTTGGTGGCTACACCTTC. Encoded protein: CASSLPQEAGFGGYTF. The full variable domain, in which reference TRBV18 and TRBJ1-2 provide the parts outside the CDR3, is NAGVMQNPRHLVRRRGQEARLRCSPMKGHSHVYWYRQLPEEGLKFMVYLQKENIIDESGMPKERFSAEFPKEGPSILRIQQVVRGDSAAYFCASSLPQEAGFGGYTFGSGTRLTVV.

This chain links TRBV4-2 with TRBJ2-7; 8 nucleotides match TRBD1. The germline V gene encodes CDR1 LGHNA and CDR2 YNFKEQ. The CDR3 sequence is 17 residues long. Losses at the gene ends were 3 bases for V and 3 bases for J; bases not matched to a gene: 13. The CDR3 DNA reads as TGTGCCAGCAGCCAGGACGGGGGACAGGAGGGTTACTACGAGCAGTACTTC. The encoded protein is CASSQDGGQEGYYEQYF.

The chain couples TRBV6-5 to TRBJ2-7, with D uncertain. With 1 base removed from V and 0 bases from J, the gap between germline ends came to 10 bases. Per germline, CDR1 MNHEY and CDR2 SVGAGI. This CDR3 has 15 residues. The CDR3 DNA reads TGTGCCAGCAGTTACTTAAGGACCAGCTCCTACGAGCAGTACTTC. Its translation is CASSYLRTSSYEQYF.

The chain combines TRBV10-3 with TRBJ2-1; maybe TRBD1 (6 bases). This CDR3 spans 15 amino acids. From germline, CDR1 is ENHRY and CDR2 SYGVKD. V was shortened by 4 bases and J by 2 bases, with 12 bases between the two germline ends. CDR3 sequence: CAISGKGETYNEQFF. CDR3 coding DNA: TGTGCCATCAGTGGTAAGGGGGAAACCTACAATGAGCAGTTCTTC.

The chain recombines TRBV30 with TRBJ1-5; TRBD1 is a possible D gene (6 bases). Trimming left V 2 bases short and J 7 bases short, with 15 bases between. The germline V gene has CDR1 GTSNPN and CDR2 SVGIG (reference sequence). The CDR3 is 14 amino acids. CDR3: CAWSRAGVNQPQHF. The CDR3 coding sequence is TGTGCCTGGAGTAGGGCAGGGGTGAACCAGCCCCAGCATTTT.

This rearrangement joins TRBV4-3 to TRBJ1-5; D is undetermined. With 0 bases removed from V and 4 bases from J, the gap between germline ends came to 10 bases. CDR3 length: 15 amino acids. In germline, CDR1 is LGHNA, CDR2 YSLEER. For the CDR3, the DNA is TGCGCCAGCAGCCAAGAGGCAGCGGGGAATCAGCCCCAGCATTTT. Amino acids: CASSQEAAGNQPQHF.

J is TRBJ2-7 and V is TRBV9, with D unresolved. Trimming stripped 0 bases from V and 0 bases from J, with 7 bases between. The CDR3 covers 14 residues. Germline V lookup: CDR1 SGDLS, CDR2 YYNGEE. DNA for the CDR3: TGTGCCAGCAGCGTAGGCTCAATCTCCTACGAGCAGTACTTC. It specifies CASSVGSISYEQYF.